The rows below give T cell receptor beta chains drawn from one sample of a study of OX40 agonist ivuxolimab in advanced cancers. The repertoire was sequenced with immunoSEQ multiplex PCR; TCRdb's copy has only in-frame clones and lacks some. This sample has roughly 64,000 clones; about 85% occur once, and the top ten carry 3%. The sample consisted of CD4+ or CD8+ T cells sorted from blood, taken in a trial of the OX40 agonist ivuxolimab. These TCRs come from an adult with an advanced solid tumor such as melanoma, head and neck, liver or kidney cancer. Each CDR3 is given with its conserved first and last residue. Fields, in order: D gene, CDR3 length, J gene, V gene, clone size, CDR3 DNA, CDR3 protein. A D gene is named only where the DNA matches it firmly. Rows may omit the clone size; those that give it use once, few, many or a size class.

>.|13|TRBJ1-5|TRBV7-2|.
TGTGCCAGCAGCTTGGGGCGGTATCAGCCCCAGCATTTT
CASSLGRYQPQHF
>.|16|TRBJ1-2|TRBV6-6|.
TGTGCCAGCAATACCCGAGTGAGAGGGAGAAACTATGGCTACACCTTC
CASNTRVRGRNYGYTF
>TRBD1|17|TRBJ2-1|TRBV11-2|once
TGTGCCAGCAGACTTAGATCAGGGGGTATGTCCTACAATGAGCAGTTCTTC
CASRLRSGGMSYNEQFF
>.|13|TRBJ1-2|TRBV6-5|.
TGTGCCAGCAGTTACGACGGGGACTATGGCTACACCTTC
CASSYDGDYGYTF
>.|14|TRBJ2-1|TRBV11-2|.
TGTGCCAGCAGCTTAGAGTGGGATGGGGGTGAGCAGTTCTTC
CASSLEWDGGEQFF
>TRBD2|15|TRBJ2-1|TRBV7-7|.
TGTGCTAGCAGCTCCTTAGCGGGGGGGGTCAATGAGCAGTTCTTC
CASSSLAGGVNEQFF
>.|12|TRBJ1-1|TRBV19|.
TGTGCCAGTAGTATAGCGGGCAGGGAAGCTTTCTTT
CASSIAGREAFF
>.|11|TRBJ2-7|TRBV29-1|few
TGCAGCGTTGGATGGGGGTTAGAGCAGTACTTC
CSVGWGLEQYF
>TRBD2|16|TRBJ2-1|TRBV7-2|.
TGTGCCAGCAGCCTCCGGGGACTAGCGGGAGAAGATGAGCAGTTCTTC
CASSLRGLAGEDEQFF
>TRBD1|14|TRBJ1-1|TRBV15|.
TGTGCCACCAGCACGGGGACAGGGGATCCTGAAGCTTTCTTT
CATSTGTGDPEAFF
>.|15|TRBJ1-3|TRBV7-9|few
TGTGCCAGCAGCGGTGGGGATTACTCTGGAAACACCATATATTTT
CASSGGDYSGNTIYF
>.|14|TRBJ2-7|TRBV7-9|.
TGTGCCAGCAGCTTAGACAGACACTCCTACGAGCAGTACTTC
CASSLDRHSYEQYF
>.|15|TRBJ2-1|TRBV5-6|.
TGTGCCAGCAGCTCGAACTATCAAAGAAAGGATGAGCAGTTCTTC
CASSSNYQRKDEQFF
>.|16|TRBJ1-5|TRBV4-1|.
TGCGCCAGCAGCCAATCGACGGTGTATAGCAATCAGCCCCAGCATTTT
CASSQSTVYSNQPQHF
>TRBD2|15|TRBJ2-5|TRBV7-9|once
TGTGCCAGCAGCTTCCTAGCGGGAGCGCAAGAGACCCAGTACTTC
CASSFLAGAQETQYF
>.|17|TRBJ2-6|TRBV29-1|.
TGCAGCGTTGAAGATCCCGGGACCGCATCTGGGGCCAACGTCCTGACTTTC
CSVEDPGTASGANVLTF
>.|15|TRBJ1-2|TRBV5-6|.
TGTGCCAGCACCTTAGGGCGGGGGTCCAACTATGGCTACACCTTC
CASTLGRGSNYGYTF
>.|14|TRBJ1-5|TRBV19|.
TGTGCCAGTAGTCTTCCAGAGTGGAATCAGCCCCAGCATTTT
CASSLPEWNQPQHF
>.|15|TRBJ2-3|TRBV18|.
TGTGCCAGCCAGGGGACCCGGGGTGGTCCAGATACGCAGTATTTT
CASQGTRGGPDTQYF
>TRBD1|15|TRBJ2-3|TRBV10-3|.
TGTGCCATCAGTGAGAACGGACAGGGTGCAGATACGCAGTATTTT
CAISENGQGADTQYF
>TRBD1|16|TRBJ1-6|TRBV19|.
TGTGCCAGTAGTATCAGAGACAGGGGACGGGGCTCACCCCTCCACTTT
CASSIRDRGRGSPLHF
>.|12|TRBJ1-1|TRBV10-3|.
TGTGCCATCAGTGGCCCTGATACTGAAGCTTTCTTT
CAISGPDTEAFF
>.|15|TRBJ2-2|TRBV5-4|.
TGTGCCAGCAGCCAGACTACAGGGAGGGTCGGGGAGCTGTTTTTT
CASSQTTGRVGELFF
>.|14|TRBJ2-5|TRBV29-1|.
TGCAGCGTTGACCCAGGGACGGGAGAAGAGACCCAGTACTTC
CSVDPGTGEETQYF
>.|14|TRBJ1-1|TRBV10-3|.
TGTGCCATCAGTGATAGGACGGTGAACACTGAAGCTTTCTTT
CAISDRTVNTEAFF
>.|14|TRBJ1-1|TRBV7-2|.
TGTGCCAGCAGCTTAGAACAGATGAACACTGAAGCTTTCTTT
CASSLEQMNTEAFF
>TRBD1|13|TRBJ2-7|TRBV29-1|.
TGCAGCAGCCGGGACAGGGGGCTAGGCGAGCAGTACTTC
CSSRDRGLGEQYF
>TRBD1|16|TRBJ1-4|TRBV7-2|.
TGTGCCAGCAGCCCACGGACAGGTTTCCCTAATGAAAAACTGTTTTTT
CASSPRTGFPNEKLFF
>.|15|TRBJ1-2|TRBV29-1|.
TGCAGCGTTGCTCGGGGAAACATCGGCGGATATGGCTACACCTTC
CSVARGNIGGYGYTF
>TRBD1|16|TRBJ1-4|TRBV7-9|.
TGTGCCAGCAGGCTTACCGGACAGGGCTTGAGTGAAAAACTGTTTTTT
CASRLTGQGLSEKLFF
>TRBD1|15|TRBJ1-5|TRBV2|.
TGTGCCAGCGGGAACCTAGGGACAGGAAATCAGCCCCAGCATTTT
CASGNLGTGNQPQHF
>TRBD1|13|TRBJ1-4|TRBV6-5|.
TGTGCCAGTAAGACAGGGGCAGATGAAAAACTGTTTTTT
CASKTGADEKLFF
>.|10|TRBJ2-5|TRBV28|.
TGTGCCAGTTGGGGGGAGACCCAGTACTTC
CASWGETQYF
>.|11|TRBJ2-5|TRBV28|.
TGTGCCAGCAGCCAAGGGGAGACCCAGTACTTC
CASSQGETQYF
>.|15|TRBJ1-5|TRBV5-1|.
TGCGCCAGCAGCTTGTACGGGGAGAACAATCAGCCCCAGCATTTT
CASSLYGENNQPQHF
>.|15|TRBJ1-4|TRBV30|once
TGTGCCTGGAGTGTACAAGGGGGGGCATCTGAAAAACTGTTTTTT
CAWSVQGGASEKLFF
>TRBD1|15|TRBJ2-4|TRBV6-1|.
TGTGCCAGCAGTGGAGGAACAGGGGCTAGAAACATTCAGTACTTC
CASSGGTGARNIQYF
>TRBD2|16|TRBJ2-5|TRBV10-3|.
TGTGCCATCAGTCAGTACGCTAGCGGGGACAGAGAGACCCAGTACTTC
CAISQYASGDRETQYF
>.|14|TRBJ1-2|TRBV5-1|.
TGCGCCAGCAGTTCGGGGGCGCGGAATTCGGGCTACACCTTC
CASSSGARNSGYTF
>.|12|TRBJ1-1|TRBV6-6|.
TGTGCCAGCAGTTACTCGAACACTGAAGCTTTCTTT
CASSYSNTEAFF
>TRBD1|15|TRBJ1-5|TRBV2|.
TGTGCCAGCAGTCGGGACAGGGGGCGCGATCAGCCCCAGCATTTT
CASSRDRGRDQPQHF
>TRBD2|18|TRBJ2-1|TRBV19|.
TGTGCCAGTTCCACGGCCGGGACTAGCGGGAGCACGGAGAATGAGCAGTTCTTC
CASSTAGTSGSTENEQFF
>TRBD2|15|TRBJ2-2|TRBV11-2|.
TGTGCCAGCAGCTCCCCTAGCGGGAGCGCCGGGGAGCTGTTTTTT
CASSSPSGSAGELFF
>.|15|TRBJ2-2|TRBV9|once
TGTGCCAGCAGCGCTCCCGGGGCGAACACCGGGGAGCTGTTTTTT
CASSAPGANTGELFF
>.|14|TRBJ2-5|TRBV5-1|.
TGCGCCAGCAGCTTGGGCAGCCTGCAAGAGACCCAGTACTTC
CASSLGSLQETQYF
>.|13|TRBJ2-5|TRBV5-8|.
TGTGCCAGCAGCCCTCGTGTGGTAAAGACCCAGTACTTC
CASSPRVVKTQYF
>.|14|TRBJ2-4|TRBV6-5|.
TGTGCCAGCAGCAAAACCGGGACTGGAAACATTCAGTACTTC
CASSKTGTGNIQYF
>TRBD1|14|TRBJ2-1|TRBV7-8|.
TGTGCCAGCAGCTACTTACAGGGGGTCGATGAGCAGTTCTTC
CASSYLQGVDEQFF
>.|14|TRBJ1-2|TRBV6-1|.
TGTGCCAGCAGTGCACCGGGACGGGGAGATGGCTACACCTTC
CASSAPGRGDGYTF
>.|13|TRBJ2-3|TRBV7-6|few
TGTGCCAGCAGCTTGAATATTGGAGATACGCAGTATTTT
CASSLNIGDTQYF
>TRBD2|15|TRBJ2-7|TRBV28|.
TGTGCCAGCAGCACTACTAGCGGAGGTCCCTACGAGCAGTACTTC
CASSTTSGGPYEQYF